The rows below give T cell receptor beta chains drawn from one sample of a study of blood T cell repertoires in COVID-19. Clones were sequenced by immunoSEQ multiplex PCR, and TCRdb holds only the in-frame ones, with some missing. The sample yields 250,000 to 300,000 clones, 65% to 85% seen once. Sequencing was performed on peripheral blood. Source of these receptors: an elderly man with acute or convalescent COVID-19. The CDR3 runs from the conserved cysteine through the conserved F or W. D genes are given only for firm matches. The size of a clone is reported for some rows only, either as once, few or many, or as a class for expanded clones.

length,D,J,size,V,CDR3,DNA
15,.,TRBJ1-5,.,TRBV19,CASGRPGDSNQPQHF,TGTGCCAGTGGACGGCCGGGGGACAGCAATCAGCCCCAGCATTTT
12,.,TRBJ1-1,once,TRBV7-2,CASSRQGTEAFF,TGTGCCAGCAGCCGGCAGGGGACTGAAGCTTTCTTT
15,TRBD2,TRBJ2-1,.,TRBV5-1,CASSLTSGGVDEQFF,TGCGCCAGCAGCCTGACTAGCGGGGGGGTCGATGAGCAGTTCTTC
15,.,TRBJ1-2,.,TRBV6-1,CASSESAGVMGGYTF,TGTGCCAGCAGTGAATCGGCGGGGGTGATGGGTGGCTACACCTTC
16,TRBD2,TRBJ2-7,.,TRBV24-1,CATSDPASGGAYEQYF,TGTGCCACCAGTGACCCCGCTAGCGGGGGAGCCTACGAGCAGTACTTC
13,TRBD1,TRBJ2-5,once,TRBV19,CASSVQGKETQYF,TGTGCCAGTAGCGTACAGGGGAAAGAGACCCAGTACTTC
12,TRBD1,TRBJ2-7,.,TRBV28,CAIQGTIPEQYF,TGTGCCATACAGGGGACCATCCCCGAGCAGTACTTC
12,.,TRBJ1-6,.,TRBV7-9,CASSLTSSPLHF,TGTGCCAGCAGCCTCACGAGTTCACCCCTCCACTTT
17,TRBD2,TRBJ2-6,.,TRBV5-4,CASSPPLAVSGANVLTF,TGTGCCAGCAGCCCCCCTCTAGCGGTCTCTGGGGCCAACGTCCTGACTTTC
16,.,TRBJ2-6,.,TRBV28,CASSYPQGSGANVLTF,TGTGCCAGCAGTTACCCACAGGGCTCTGGGGCCAACGTCCTGACTTTC
16,TRBD2,TRBJ2-5,.,TRBV7-6,CASRNPSGADQETQYF,TGTGCCAGCAGAAATCCTAGCGGGGCTGACCAAGAGACCCAGTACTTC
15,.,TRBJ1-2,.,TRBV19,CASSSQWQGMLGYTF,TGTGCCAGTAGTTCTCAATGGCAGGGGATGCTTGGCTACACCTTC
16,TRBD1,TRBJ2-2,few,TRBV6-4,CASSSFPGQKGGELFF,TGTGCCAGCAGCTCCTTCCCGGGACAGAAGGGCGGGGAGCTGTTTTTT
14,TRBD2,TRBJ2-2,few,TRBV6-5,CATLRGMNTGELFF,TGTGCCACGTTGCGGGGGATGAACACCGGGGAGCTGTTTTTT
17,TRBD1,TRBJ1-3,.,TRBV18,CASSRIDRGHTGNTIYF,TGTGCCAGCTCACGAATCGACAGGGGGCATACTGGAAACACCATATATTTT
15,.,TRBJ2-6,.,TRBV2,CASSVTGAGANVLTF,TGTGCCAGCAGTGTCACGGGGGCTGGGGCCAACGTCCTGACTTTC
14,TRBD2,TRBJ2-3,.,TRBV3-1/TRBV3-2,CASSLAGGTDTQYF,TGTGCCAGCAGCCTAGCGGGGGGCACAGATACACAGTATTTT
11,.,TRBJ2-7,.,TRBV21-1,CASSAHYEQYF,TGTGCCAGCAGCGCGCACTACGAGCAGTACTTC
14,.,TRBJ1-1,.,TRBV7-9,CASSSSGEVTEAFF,TGTGCCAGCAGCAGCAGCGGGGAGGTCACTGAAGCTTTCTTT
13,.,TRBJ1-2,.,TRBV11-2,CASSLQLGSDYTF,TGTGCCAGCAGCTTACAGTTGGGGAGTGACTACACCTTC
16,TRBD2,TRBJ2-2,.,TRBV4-2,CASSQGSGSLPGELFF,TGTGCCAGCAGCCAAGGGAGCGGGAGTCTCCCGGGGGAGCTGTTTTTT
15,TRBD2,TRBJ2-5,.,TRBV10-3,CAISGGLAPEETQYF,TGTGCCATCAGTGGGGGACTAGCCCCTGAAGAGACCCAGTACTTC
16,TRBD1,TRBJ1-4,.,TRBV5-8,CASSSLGGRSEEKLFF,TGTGCCAGCAGCAGCCTAGGGGGCAGGTCTGAAGAAAAACTGTTTTTT
14,TRBD2,TRBJ2-1,.,TRBV2,CASGREAAYNEQFF,TGTGCCAGCGGGCGGGAGGCCGCCTACAATGAGCAGTTCTTC
15,TRBD1,TRBJ2-1,.,TRBV27,CASSRTGGFYNEQFF,TGTGCCAGCAGTCGGACAGGGGGCTTCTACAATGAGCAGTTCTTC
15,TRBD2,TRBJ2-3,.,TRBV6-2/TRBV6-3,CASSYASGRAGTQYF,TGTGCCAGCAGTTATGCCAGCGGGAGGGCCGGGACGCAGTATTTT
13,.,TRBJ1-1,.,TRBV11-3,CASSLDSDTEAFF,TGTGCCAGCAGTTTGGACAGTGACACTGAAGCTTTCTTT
15,.,TRBJ2-1,.,TRBV24-1,CATSDPRQDGYEQFF,TGTGCCACCAGTGACCCCCGACAGGACGGGTATGAGCAGTTCTTC
15,.,TRBJ2-7,.,TRBV19,CASSEAERSSYEQYF,TGTGCCAGTAGTGAGGCCGAGAGGAGCTCCTACGAGCAGTACTTC
15,.,TRBJ2-7,.,TRBV2,CASSGASATLYEQYF,TGTGCCAGCAGTGGGGCTTCGGCCACCCTTTACGAGCAGTACTTC
14,.,TRBJ1-1,.,TRBV7-9,CASSWFRADTEAFF,TGTGCCAGCAGCTGGTTCAGGGCGGACACTGAAGCTTTCTTT
12,.,TRBJ2-1,.,TRBV28,CASSSQINEQFF,TGTGCCAGCAGTTCTCAGATCAATGAGCAGTTCTTC
16,.,TRBJ1-3,.,TRBV11-2,CASSHSGQSPGNTIYF,TGTGCCAGCAGCCATTCCGGACAGTCCCCTGGAAACACCATATATTTT
16,TRBD2,TRBJ2-3,.,TRBV5-1,CASSPPAGGGSDTQYF,TGCGCCAGCAGTCCCCCGGCGGGAGGGGGGTCAGATACGCAGTATTTT
14,.,TRBJ1-2,.,TRBV14,CASSQDRDYYGYTF,TGTGCCAGCAGCCAAGATCGGGATTACTATGGCTACACCTTC
16,TRBD2,TRBJ2-5,.,TRBV5-5,CASSLGSSGRDKTQYF,TGTGCCAGCAGCTTGGGATCTAGCGGGAGGGACAAGACCCAGTACTTC
13,TRBD2,TRBJ2-5,.,TRBV6-5,CASRVAGRETQYF,TGTGCCAGCAGGGTAGCGGGACGAGAGACCCAGTACTTC
15,TRBD2,TRBJ2-1,.,TRBV5-1,CASSLPSGDYNEQFF,TGCGCCAGCAGCCTTCCTAGCGGTGATTACAATGAGCAGTTCTTC
12,.,TRBJ2-2,few,TRBV7-3,CASSRRAGELFF,TGTGCCAGCAGCCGGAGGGCCGGGGAGCTGTTTTTT
16,.,TRBJ2-4,.,TRBV6-5,CASSYSPRGAQNIQYF,TGTGCCAGCAGTTACTCCCCCCGGGGTGCACAAAACATTCAGTACTTC
13,TRBD1,TRBJ2-5,.,TRBV28,CASSLTGGETQYF,TGTGCCAGCAGTTTGACAGGGGGAGAGACCCAGTACTTC
15,.,TRBJ1-2,.,TRBV6-1,CASSERGGGSYGYTF,TGTGCCAGCAGTGAAAGGGGAGGGGGATCCTATGGCTACACCTTC